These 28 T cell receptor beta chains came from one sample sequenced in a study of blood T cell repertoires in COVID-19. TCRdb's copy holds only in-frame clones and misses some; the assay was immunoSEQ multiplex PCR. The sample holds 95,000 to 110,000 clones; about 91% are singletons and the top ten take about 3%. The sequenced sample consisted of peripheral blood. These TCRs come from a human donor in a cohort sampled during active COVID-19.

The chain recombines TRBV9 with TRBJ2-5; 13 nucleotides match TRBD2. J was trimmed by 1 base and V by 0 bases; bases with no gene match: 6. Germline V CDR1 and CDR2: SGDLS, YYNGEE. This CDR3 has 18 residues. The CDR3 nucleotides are TGTGCCAGCAGCGTAGACACTAGCGGGAGGGGGATCCAAGAGACCCAGTACTTC. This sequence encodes CASSVDTSGRGIQETQYF.

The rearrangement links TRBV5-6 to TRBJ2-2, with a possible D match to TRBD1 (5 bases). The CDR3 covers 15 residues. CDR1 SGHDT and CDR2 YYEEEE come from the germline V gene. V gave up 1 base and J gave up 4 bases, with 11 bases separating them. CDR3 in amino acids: CASSLSPGPTGELFF. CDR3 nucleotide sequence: TGTGCCAGCAGCTTGTCCCCAGGGCCCACCGGGGAGCTGTTTTTT. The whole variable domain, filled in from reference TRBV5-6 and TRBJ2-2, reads DAGVTQSPTHLIKTRGQQVTLRCSPKSGHDTVSWYQQALGQGPQFIFQYYEEEERQRGNFPDRFSGHQFPNYSSELNVNALLLGDSALYLCASSLSPGPTGELFFGEGSRLTVL.

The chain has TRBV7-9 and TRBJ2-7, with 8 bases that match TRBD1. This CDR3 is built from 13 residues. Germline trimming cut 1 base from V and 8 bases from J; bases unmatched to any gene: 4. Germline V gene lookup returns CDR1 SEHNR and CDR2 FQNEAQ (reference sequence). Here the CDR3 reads CASSLVDRGQQYF. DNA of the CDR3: TGTGCCAGCAGCTTAGTTGACAGGGGCCAGCAGTACTTC.

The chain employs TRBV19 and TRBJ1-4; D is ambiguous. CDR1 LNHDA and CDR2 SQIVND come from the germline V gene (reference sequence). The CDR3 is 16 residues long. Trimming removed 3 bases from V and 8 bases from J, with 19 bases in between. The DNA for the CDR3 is TGTGCCAGTAGTATTCCGGGTAGCTATAGTTGGGAAAAACTGTTTTTT. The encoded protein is CASSIPGSYSWEKLFF.

CDR3 in amino acids: CAWSPLAGAHYEQYF. As DNA, the CDR3 is TGTGCCTGGAGTCCCCTAGCGGGGGCGCACTACGAGCAGTACTTC. The rearrangement links TRBV30 to TRBJ2-7, with TRBD2 matching over 10 bases. Looked up from germline, CDR1 is GTSNPN and CDR2 is SVGIG (reference sequence). The CDR3 spans 15 residues. Unmatched junction bases numbered 7, after V lost 2 bases and J lost 3 bases.

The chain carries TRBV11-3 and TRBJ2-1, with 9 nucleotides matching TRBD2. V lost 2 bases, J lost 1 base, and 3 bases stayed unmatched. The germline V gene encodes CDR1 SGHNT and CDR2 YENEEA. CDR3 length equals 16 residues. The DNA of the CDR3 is TGTGCCAGCAGCTTAAGGCGGGGGGGATCCTACAATGAGCAGTTCTTC. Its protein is CASSLRRGGSYNEQFF.

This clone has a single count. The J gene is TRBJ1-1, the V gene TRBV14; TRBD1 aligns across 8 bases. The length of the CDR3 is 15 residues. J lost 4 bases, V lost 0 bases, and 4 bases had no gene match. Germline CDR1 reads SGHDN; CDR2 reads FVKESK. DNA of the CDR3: TGTGCCAGCAGCCAAGACAGGGGGCTCGTCACTGAAGCTTTCTTT. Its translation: CASSQDRGLVTEAFF.

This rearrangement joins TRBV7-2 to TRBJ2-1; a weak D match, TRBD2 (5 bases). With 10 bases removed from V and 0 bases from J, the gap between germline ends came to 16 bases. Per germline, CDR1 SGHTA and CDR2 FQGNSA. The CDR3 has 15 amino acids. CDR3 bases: TGTGCCATCCCGAGAGGTGGGAGCTCCTACAATGAGCAGTTCTTC. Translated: CAIPRGGSSYNEQFF. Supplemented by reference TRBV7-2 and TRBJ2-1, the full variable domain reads GAGVSQSPSNKVTEKGKDVELRCDPISGHTALYWYRQSLGQGLEFLIYFQGNSAPDKSGLPSDRFSAERTGGSVSTLTIQRTQQEDSAVYLCAIPRGGSSYNEQFFGPGTRLTVL.

The CDR3 coding sequence is TGTGCCAGCAGTGAAATGGGACACAACCCAGGAAACACCATATATTTT. This gives the protein CASSEMGHNPGNTIYF. The V call is TRBV6-1, the J call TRBJ1-3; possible D gene TRBD1, 6 bases. Per the germline V gene, CDR1 is MNHNS and CDR2 is SASEGT. V lost 2 bases and J lost 4, with 15 bases in between. The CDR3 has 16 amino acids.

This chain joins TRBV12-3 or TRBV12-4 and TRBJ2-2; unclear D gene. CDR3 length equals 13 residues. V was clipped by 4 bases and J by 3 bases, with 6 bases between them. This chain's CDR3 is CASSSHDTGELFF. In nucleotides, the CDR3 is TGTGCCAGCAGTTCACACGACACCGGGGAGCTGTTTTTT.

The CDR3 reads CASSGVIQWPSSGNTIYF. For the CDR3, the DNA is TGTGCCAGCAGTGGAGTAATACAGTGGCCCTCTTCCGGAAACACCATATATTTT. The V gene is TRBV6-1, the J gene TRBJ1-3; D ambiguous. Germline CDR1 MNHNS, CDR2 SASEGT. V was cut by 4 bases and J by 4 bases, with 23 bases left in between. The CDR3 runs to 18 residues.

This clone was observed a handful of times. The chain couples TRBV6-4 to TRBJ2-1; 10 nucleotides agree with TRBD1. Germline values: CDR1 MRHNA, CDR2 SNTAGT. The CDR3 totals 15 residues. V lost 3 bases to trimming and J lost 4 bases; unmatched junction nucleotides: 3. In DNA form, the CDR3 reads TGTGCCAGCAGTGATCCGGGACAGGGGTACAATGAGCAGTTCTTC. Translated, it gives CASSDPGQGYNEQFF.

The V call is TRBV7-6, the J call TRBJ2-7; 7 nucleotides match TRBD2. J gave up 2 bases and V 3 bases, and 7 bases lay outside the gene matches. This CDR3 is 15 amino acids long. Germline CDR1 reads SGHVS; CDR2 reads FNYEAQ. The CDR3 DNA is TGTGCCAGCAGCTTGTCCACCCGGGGGGCCTACGAGCAGTACTTC. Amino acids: CASSLSTRGAYEQYF.

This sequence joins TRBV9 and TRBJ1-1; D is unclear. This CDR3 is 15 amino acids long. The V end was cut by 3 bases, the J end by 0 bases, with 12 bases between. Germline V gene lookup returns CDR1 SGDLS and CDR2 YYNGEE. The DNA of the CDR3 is TGTGCCAGCAGCGGATCGGCGGGGATGAACACTGAAGCTTTCTTT. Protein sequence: CASSGSAGMNTEAFF. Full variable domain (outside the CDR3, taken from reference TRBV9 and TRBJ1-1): DSGVTQTPKHLITATGQRVTLRCSPRSGDLSVYWYQQSLDQGLQFLIQYYNGEERAKGNILERFSAQQFPDLHSELNLSSLELGDSALYFCASSGSAGMNTEAFFGQGTRLTVV.

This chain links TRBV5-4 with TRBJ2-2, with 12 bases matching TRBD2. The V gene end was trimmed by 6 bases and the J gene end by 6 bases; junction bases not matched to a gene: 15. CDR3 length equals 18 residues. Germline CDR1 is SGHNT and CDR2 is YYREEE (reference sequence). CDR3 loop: CASTPSPSGRARAGELFF. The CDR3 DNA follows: TGTGCCAGCACCCCATCCCCTAGCGGGAGGGCCAGGGCCGGGGAGCTGTTTTTT.

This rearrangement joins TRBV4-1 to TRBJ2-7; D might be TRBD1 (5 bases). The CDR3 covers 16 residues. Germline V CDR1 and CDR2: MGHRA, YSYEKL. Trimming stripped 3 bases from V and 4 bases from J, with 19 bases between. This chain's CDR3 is CASSHQGALGSYEQYF. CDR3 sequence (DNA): TGCGCCAGCAGCCATCAGGGCGCCCTGGGATCATACGAGCAGTACTTC.

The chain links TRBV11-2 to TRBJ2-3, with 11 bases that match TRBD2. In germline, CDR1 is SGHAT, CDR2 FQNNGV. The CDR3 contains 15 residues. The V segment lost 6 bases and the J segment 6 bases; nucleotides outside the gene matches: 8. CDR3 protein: CASRRTSGLPDTQYF. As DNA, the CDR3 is TGTGCCAGCAGAAGGACTAGCGGGCTACCCGATACGCAGTATTTT.

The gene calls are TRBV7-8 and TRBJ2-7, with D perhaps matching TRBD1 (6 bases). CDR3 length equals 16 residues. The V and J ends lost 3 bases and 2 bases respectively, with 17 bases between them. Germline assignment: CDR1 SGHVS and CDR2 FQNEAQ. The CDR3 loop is CASSFMGATSTYEQYF. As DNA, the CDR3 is TGTGCCAGCAGCTTTATGGGGGCCACGTCCACCTACGAGCAGTACTTC.

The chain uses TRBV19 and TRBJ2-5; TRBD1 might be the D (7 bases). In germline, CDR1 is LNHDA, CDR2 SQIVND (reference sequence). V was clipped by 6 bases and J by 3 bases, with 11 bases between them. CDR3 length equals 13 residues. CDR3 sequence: CASRSRGEETQYF. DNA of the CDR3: TGTGCCAGTAGGAGCAGGGGGGAAGAGACCCAGTACTTC.

CDR3 in amino acids: CASSLAGGTGTQYF. The CDR3 DNA reads as TGTGCCAGCAGCTTAGCTGGGGGGACGGGGACCCAGTACTTC. This chain connects TRBV11-3 to TRBJ2-5; perhaps TRBD2 as D (6 bases). The CDR3 is 14 residues long. CDR1 SGHNT and CDR2 YENEEA come from the germline V gene. The V end lost 1 base, the J end lost 7 bases, and 13 bases lay between the germline ends.

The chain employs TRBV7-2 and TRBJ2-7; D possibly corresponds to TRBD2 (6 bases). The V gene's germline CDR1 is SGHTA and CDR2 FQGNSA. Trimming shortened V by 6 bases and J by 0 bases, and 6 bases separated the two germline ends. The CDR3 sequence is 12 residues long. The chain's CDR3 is CASRGGSYEQYF. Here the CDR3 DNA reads TGTGCCAGCAGGGGGGGCTCCTACGAGCAGTACTTC.

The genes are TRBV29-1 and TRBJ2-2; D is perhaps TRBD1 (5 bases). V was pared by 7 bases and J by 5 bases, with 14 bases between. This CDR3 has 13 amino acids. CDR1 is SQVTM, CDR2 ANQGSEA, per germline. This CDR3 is CSGTDTITGELFF. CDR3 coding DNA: TGCAGCGGGACGGACACTATTACCGGGGAGCTGTTTTTT.

CDR3 amino acids: CASRTGTGGNTIYF. The CDR3 coding sequence is TGTGCCAGCAGGACCGGGACAGGGGGAAACACCATATATTTT. This chain connects TRBV2 to TRBJ1-3; 9 nucleotides align to TRBD1. Trimming removed 6 bases from V and 4 bases from J; junction bases left unmatched: 4. This CDR3 comprises 14 residues. Germline CDR1 is SNHLY and CDR2 is FYNNEI.

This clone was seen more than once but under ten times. The CDR3 protein is CASSSTGPGGELFF. The CDR3 region has the DNA TGTGCCAGTAGCTCGACAGGGCCAGGCGGGGAGCTGTTTTTT. This chain connects TRBV19 to TRBJ2-2; 7 bases fit TRBD1. Trimming removed 6 bases from V and 7 bases from J; junction bases left unmatched: 8. Germline CDR1 and CDR2: LNHDA and SQIVND (reference sequence). This CDR3 region has 14 residues. The complete variable domain, with remaining parts taken from reference TRBV19 and TRBJ2-2, reads DGGITQSPKYLFRKEGQNVTLSCEQNLNHDAMYWYRQDPGQGLRLIYYSQIVNDFQKGDIAEGYSVSREKKESFPLTVTSAQKNPTAFYLCASSSTGPGGELFFGEGSRLTVL.

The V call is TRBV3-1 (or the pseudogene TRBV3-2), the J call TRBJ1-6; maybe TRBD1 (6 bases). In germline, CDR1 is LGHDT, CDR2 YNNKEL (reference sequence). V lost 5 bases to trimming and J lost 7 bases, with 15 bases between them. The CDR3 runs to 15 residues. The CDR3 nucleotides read TGTGCCAGCAGCTCCCCGGCAGGGGTGAATTCACCCCTCCACTTT. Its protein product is CASSSPAGVNSPLHF.

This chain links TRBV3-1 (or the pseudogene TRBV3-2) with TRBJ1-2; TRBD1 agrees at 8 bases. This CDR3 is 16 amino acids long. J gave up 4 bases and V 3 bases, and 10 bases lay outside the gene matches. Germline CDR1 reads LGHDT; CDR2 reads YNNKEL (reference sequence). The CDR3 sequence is CASSQMTGAALYGYTF. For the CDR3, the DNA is TGTGCCAGCAGCCAGATGACAGGGGCGGCCCTCTATGGCTACACCTTC.

The CDR3 is CAWSVEGKAYNEQFF. CDR3 sequence (DNA): TGTGCCTGGAGTGTAGAGGGTAAGGCTTACAATGAGCAGTTCTTC. The V gene is TRBV30, the J gene TRBJ2-1; a possible D gene is TRBD2 (5 bases). The length of the CDR3 is 15 residues. The germline V gene encodes CDR1 GTSNPN and CDR2 SVGIG (reference sequence). Trimming shortened V by 0 bases and J by 4 bases, and 13 bases separated the two germline ends. The full variable domain, completed using reference TRBV30 and TRBJ2-1, is SQTIHQWPATLVQPVGSPLSLECTVEGTSNPNLYWYRQAAGRGLQLLFYSVGIGQISSEVPQNLSASRPQDRQFILSSKKLLLSDSGFYLCAWSVEGKAYNEQFFGPGTRLTVL.

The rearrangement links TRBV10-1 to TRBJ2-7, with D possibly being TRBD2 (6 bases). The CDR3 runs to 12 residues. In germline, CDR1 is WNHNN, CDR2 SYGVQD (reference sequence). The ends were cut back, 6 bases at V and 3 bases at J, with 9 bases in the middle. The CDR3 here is CASRGLIYEQYF. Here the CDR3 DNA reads TGCGCCAGCAGGGGACTCATCTACGAGCAGTACTTC.